The present TCR beta chain was sequenced within a study of shared clonotypes between healthy human individuals. In germline, CDR1 is SGHVS, CDR2 FQNEAQ. The CDR3 has 14 residues. The V and J ends lost 1 base and 3 bases respectively, with 7 bases between them. As to this clone: As yet, its antigen is unknown.

TCRdb's copy holds only in-frame clones and misses some; the assay was immunoSEQ multiplex PCR. The sample lists hundreds of thousands of clones; 70% to 80% were seen once. Broader study findings: Only blood samples were collected, and tissue repertoires likely differ.

Sample: PBMCs. The TCR comes from a woman aged 40 to 49 in good health. Some clones in this sample may be carry-over from other donors' samples. The chain joins TRBV7-8 to TRBJ1-3; maybe TRBD1 (6 bases). The DNA of the CDR3 is TGTGCCAGCAGCTTAGTAGGGGGTGGAAACACCATATATTTT. This gives the protein CASSLVGGGNTIYF.